The rows below give T cell receptor beta chains drawn from one sample of a study of blood T cell repertoires in COVID-19. TCRdb keeps only in-frame clones here, not all; method: immunoSEQ multiplex PCR. This table has roughly 100,000 clones, approximately 92% appearing once. Sequencing used peripheral blood. These receptor sequences come from a woman between 45 and 65 years old with COVID-19, enrolled during active disease. CDR3s include the opening cysteine and the closing phenylalanine or tryptophan. Fields, in order: clone size, V gene, D gene, J gene, CDR3 protein, CDR3 DNA. A D gene is named only where the DNA matches it firmly. Only some rows state a clone size, as once, few, many or a class for expanded clones.

-,TRBV11-3,TRBD1,TRBJ2-5,CASSSGQGGEETQYF,TGTGCCAGCAGCTCCGGACAGGGAGGCGAGGAGACCCAGTACTTC
-,TRBV5-8,-,TRBJ1-3,CASNLNYRDQSGNTIYF,TGTGCCAGCAACCTCAACTACAGGGATCAATCTGGAAACACCATATATTTT
-,TRBV30,TRBD2,TRBJ2-5,CAWKGAGGAWPGETQYF,TGTGCCTGGAAAGGGGCGGGGGGCGCGTGGCCTGGAGAGACCCAGTACTTC
-,TRBV5-1,TRBD1,TRBJ2-7,CASGGQDSYEQYF,TGCGCCAGCGGAGGACAGGACTCCTACGAGCAGTACTTC
-,TRBV7-8,-,TRBJ1-3,CASSTTPVTVTGNTIYF,TGTGCCAGCAGCACAACACCCGTGACAGTAACTGGAAACACCATATATTTT
once,TRBV10-2,-,TRBJ2-7,CASSEGHSYEQYF,TGCGCCAGCAGTGAGGGACATTCCTACGAGCAGTACTTC
-,TRBV5-1,-,TRBJ1-6,CASSSGQSYNSPLHF,TGCGCCAGCAGCTCTGGACAATCTTATAATTCACCCCTCCACTTT
-,TRBV5-6,-,TRBJ1-3,CASSLDSLSGNTIYF,TGTGCCAGCAGCTTGGACAGCCTCTCTGGAAACACCATATATTTT
-,TRBV12-5,-,TRBJ2-5,CASGLGQVVYF,TGTGCTAGTGGTTTGGGACAGGTCGTCTACTTC
-,TRBV5-1,-,TRBJ1-2,CASNKGQGGNYGYTF,TGCGCCAGCAACAAGGGGCAGGGAGGAAACTATGGCTACACCTTC